What follows are 12 T cell receptor beta chains derived from one specimen sequenced in a study of response to subunit inactivated influenza vaccine. TCRdb reprocessed the RT-PCR reads via MiXCR and lists one record per CDR3 protein. The table has some 570,000 distinct CDR3 sequences, 11% seen once. A further study also used this sample, focusing on T cells expressing NK-cell markers. In that study: The TCR beta cDNA came from 5'RACE template switching with UMIs.

The sequencing here drew on PBMCs from blood, taken on the day of vaccination. Receptor source: a man between 50 and 59 years old who received an inactivated influenza vaccine.

The rearrangement joins TRBV5-1 to TRBJ2-1, with 10 bases aligning to TRBD1. The V gene's germline CDR1 is SGHRS and CDR2 YFSETQ. Unmatched junction bases numbered 8, after V lost 3 bases and J lost 2 bases. The length of the CDR3 is 17 residues. The CDR3, as DNA: TGCGCCAGCAGCTCCAACCCGGGACAGGGGACCTACAATGAGCAGTTCTTC. Translating it yields CASSSNPGQGTYNEQFF.

This clonotype was seen a handful of times. The chain links TRBV20-1 to TRBJ2-5, with D unclear. With 0 bases removed from V and 1 base from J, the gap between germline ends came to 6 bases. Germline V gene lookup returns CDR1 DFQATT and CDR2 SNEGSKA (reference sequence). The CDR3 is 13 amino acids. CDR3 sequence reads: CSARDRSQETQYF. CDR3 in DNA: TGCAGTGCTAGAGACAGGAGCCAAGAGACCCAGTACTTC.

The chain uses TRBV12-3 or TRBV12-4 and TRBJ1-5; D is unclear. The CDR3 covers 14 residues. V lost 5 bases and J 7 bases, leaving 15 bases between the germline ends. The CDR3 DNA sequence: TGTGCCAGCAGTATCCGGGTGGCAGGACAGCCCCAGCATTTT. It yields the protein CASSIRVAGQPQHF.

The genes are TRBV4-1 and TRBJ2-7; D is unclear. V was clipped by 0 bases and J by 2 bases, with 11 bases between them. The CDR3 sequence is 15 residues long. The germline CDR1 and CDR2 sequences are MGHRA and YSYEKL. CDR3 DNA: TGCGCCAGCAGCCAAGACCTCGCAGTTCCCTACGAGCAGTACTTC. This sequence encodes CASSQDLAVPYEQYF.

The chain couples TRBV6-1 to TRBJ1-1, with D unresolved. The CDR3 length is 13 residues. Germline CDR1 reads MNHNS; CDR2 reads SASEGT. With 1 base removed from V and 10 bases from J, the gap between germline ends came to 13 bases. The CDR3 protein is CASSEGGGYGAFF. The CDR3 coding sequence is TGTGCCAGCAGTGAAGGGGGAGGGTACGGAGCTTTCTTT.

The chain employs TRBV12-3 or TRBV12-4 and TRBJ1-2, with 8 bases identical to TRBD1. Unmatched junction bases numbered 9, after V lost 6 bases and J lost 0 bases. This CDR3 comprises 16 residues. CDR3 in amino acids: CASRKGQGLTNYGYTF. The CDR3 DNA reads as TGTGCCAGCAGAAAAGGACAGGGATTAACTAACTATGGCTACACCTTC.

V and J are TRBV7-9 and TRBJ1-1; D ambiguous. The CDR3 runs 15 residues. CDR1 is SEHNR, CDR2 FQNEAQ, per germline (reference sequence). Trimming cost V 5 bases and J 1 base, with 14 bases left between them. The CDR3 DNA reads as TGTGCCAGCAGCCCTAGGACCCTACAGAACACTGAAGCTTTCTTT. Translated, it gives CASSPRTLQNTEAFF.

A few counts support this clonotype. CDR3 DNA sequence: TGTGCCAGCAGCCAAGATAAATGGGACAGGGATTCACCCCTCCACTTT. Protein sequence: CASSQDKWDRDSPLHF. This chain connects TRBV4-2 to TRBJ1-6; 9 positions match TRBD1. This CDR3 spans 16 amino acids. The V gene's germline CDR1 is LGHNA and CDR2 YNFKEQ. Germline trimming cut 0 bases from V and 8 bases from J; bases unmatched to any gene: 5.

This rearrangement joins TRBV4-3 to TRBJ2-5; 11 bases are shared with TRBD2. The CDR3 is 15 residues long. Germline V gene lookup returns CDR1 LGHNA and CDR2 YSLEER. The junction had 4 bases not matched to a gene; V was cut back by 0 bases and J by 7 bases. CDR3 sequence reads: CASSQELAGEGTQYF. For the CDR3, the DNA is TGCGCCAGCAGCCAAGAACTAGCGGGAGAGGGGACCCAGTACTTC.

The rearrangement uses TRBV29-1 and TRBJ2-7; 7 bases line up with TRBD2. CDR1 is SQVTM and CDR2 is ANQGSEA in the germline V gene. This CDR3 is 15 amino acids long. Unmatched junction bases numbered 6, after V lost 0 bases and J lost 1 base. The CDR3 is CSVEERGGQSYEQYF. In DNA, the CDR3 is TGCAGCGTTGAAGAAAGGGGAGGGCAGTCCTACGAGCAGTACTTC.

This clonotype occurred many times. The chain combines TRBV9 with TRBJ2-3; unclear D gene. Germline CDR1 SGDLS, CDR2 YYNGEE. V was cut by 4 bases and J by 2 bases, with 20 bases left in between. This CDR3 comprises 17 residues. The CDR3 loop is CASSPSTLLGYTDTQYF. In DNA form, the CDR3 reads TGTGCCAGCAGCCCCTCAACCCTCTTGGGTTACACAGATACGCAGTATTTT.

This clonotype was detected ten times or more. The gene calls are TRBV20-1 and TRBJ2-1; TRBD2 agrees at 7 bases. This CDR3 contains 16 residues. Germline loops: CDR1 DFQATT, CDR2 SNEGSKA (reference sequence). J gave up 7 bases and V 4 bases, and 16 bases lay outside the gene matches. The CDR3 loop reads CSAISTRGTIRNEQFF. The CDR3 DNA reads TGCAGTGCTATCTCAACCCGGGGGACTATTCGAAATGAGCAGTTCTTC.